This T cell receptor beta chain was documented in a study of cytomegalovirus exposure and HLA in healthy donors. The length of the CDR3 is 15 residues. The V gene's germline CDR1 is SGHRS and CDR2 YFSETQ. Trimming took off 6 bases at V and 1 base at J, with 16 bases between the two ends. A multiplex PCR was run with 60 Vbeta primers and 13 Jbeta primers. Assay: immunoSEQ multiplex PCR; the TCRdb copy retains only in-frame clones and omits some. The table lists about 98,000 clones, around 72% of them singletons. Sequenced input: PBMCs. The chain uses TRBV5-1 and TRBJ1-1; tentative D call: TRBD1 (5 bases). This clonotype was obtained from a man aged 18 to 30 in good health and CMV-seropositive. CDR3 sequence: CASTSNGRANTEAFF. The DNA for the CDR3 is TGCGCCAGCACCTCGAATGGCAGGGCGAACACTGAAGCTTTCTTT.